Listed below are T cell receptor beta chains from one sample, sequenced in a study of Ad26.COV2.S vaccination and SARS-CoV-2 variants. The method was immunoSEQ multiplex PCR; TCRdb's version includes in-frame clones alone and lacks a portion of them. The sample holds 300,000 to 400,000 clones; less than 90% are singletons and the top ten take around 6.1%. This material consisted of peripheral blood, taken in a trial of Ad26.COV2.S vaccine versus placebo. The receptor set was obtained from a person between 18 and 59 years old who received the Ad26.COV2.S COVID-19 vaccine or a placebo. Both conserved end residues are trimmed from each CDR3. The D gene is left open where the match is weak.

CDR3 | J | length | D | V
ATSRDRETQY | TRBJ2-5 | 10 | - | TRBV15
ASSPGGLGEQF | TRBJ2-1 | 11 | - | TRBV4-3
ASSPLGQNTGELF | TRBJ2-2 | 13 | - | TRBV18
ASSDQSAVEAF | TRBJ1-1 | 11 | - | TRBV2
ASSPPMVGDEQF | TRBJ2-1 | 12 | - | TRBV18
ASSLTGTANTEAF | TRBJ1-1 | 13 | TRBD1 | TRBV5-1
ASSPGPGTGGAAF | TRBJ2-1 | 13 | TRBD1 | TRBV4-3
ASSLEGRVETQY | TRBJ2-5 | 12 | - | TRBV5-1
ASSPGDRVSYEQY | TRBJ2-7 | 13 | TRBD1 | TRBV7-9
ASSLAGGHGYEQY | TRBJ2-7 | 13 | TRBD2 | TRBV27
ASSKRDRATDTQY | TRBJ2-3 | 13 | TRBD1 | TRBV7-9
ASSPRQFSGANVLT | TRBJ2-6 | 14 | - | TRBV7-6
ASSLGTGGNPGANVLT | TRBJ2-6 | 16 | TRBD1 | TRBV7-7
ASSLNTGSYGYT | TRBJ1-2 | 12 | - | TRBV6-2/TRBV6-3
AISDRGALEAF | TRBJ1-1 | 11 | - | TRBV10-3
ASSPVQGLNIQY | TRBJ2-4 | 12 | - | TRBV18
ASSLASASGNTIY | TRBJ1-3 | 13 | - | TRBV7-2
ASSLGRNQPQH | TRBJ1-5 | 11 | - | TRBV7-3
ASSFTAQETQY | TRBJ2-5 | 11 | - | TRBV7-3
ASSLDDRANGYT | TRBJ1-2 | 12 | TRBD1 | TRBV5-1
ASSLLVTGGTQY | TRBJ2-3 | 12 | - | TRBV7-2
ASSRIGRGKTYEQY | TRBJ2-7 | 14 | TRBD1 | TRBV5-4
ATSSNPDPNTEAF | TRBJ1-1 | 13 | - | TRBV15
AISESGGTNEKLF | TRBJ1-4 | 13 | - | TRBV10-3
ASSLLSVLDGGNEQF | TRBJ2-1 | 15 | - | TRBV27
ASSPALAANTEAF | TRBJ1-1 | 13 | - | TRBV18
ASSLAAEGPSWGANVLT | TRBJ2-6 | 17 | - | TRBV11-1
ASSQDGQGIGYT | TRBJ1-2 | 12 | - | TRBV4-2
ASSSGTTYSYEQY | TRBJ2-7 | 13 | - | TRBV7-9
ASSQYFTGERYEQY | TRBJ2-7 | 14 | - | TRBV4-3
ATSRDRESGANVLT | TRBJ2-6 | 14 | - | TRBV15
ATKDREGSYEQY | TRBJ2-7 | 12 | TRBD1 | TRBV2
ASSFDRLNEKLF | TRBJ1-4 | 12 | - | TRBV28
ASSPYYGQDTEAF | TRBJ1-1 | 13 | TRBD1 | TRBV3-1/TRBV3-2
ASGEDTGALGGYT | TRBJ1-2 | 13 | TRBD1 | TRBV5-1
ASSLSPSGRGEQY | TRBJ2-7 | 13 | TRBD2 | TRBV7-3